Here is one T cell receptor (beta chain) with its context. The CDR3 is 13 amino acids. Germline loops: CDR1 SGHAT, CDR2 FQNNGV. The V end lost 1 base, the J end lost 4 bases, and 7 bases lay between the germline ends. Clones were read by immunoSEQ multiplex PCR, and TCRdb kept only the in-frame ones, dropping some. The table has around 260,000 clones, 75% to 90% seen once; the top ten hold about 1.6%. These data come from a study of blood T cell repertoires in COVID-19. Study information: The analysed material was cDNA or gDNA that came from T cells, B-cell-depleted T cells, or PBMCs.

V gene TRBV11-2 combines with J gene TRBJ2-5, with a tentative D call TRBD2 (5 bases). Material: peripheral blood. The source is a woman aged 40-49 years who had recovered from COVID-19. CDR3 sequence reads: CASSLAGVETQYF. DNA for the CDR3: TGTGCCAGCAGCTTAGCCGGGGTAGAGACCCAGTACTTC.